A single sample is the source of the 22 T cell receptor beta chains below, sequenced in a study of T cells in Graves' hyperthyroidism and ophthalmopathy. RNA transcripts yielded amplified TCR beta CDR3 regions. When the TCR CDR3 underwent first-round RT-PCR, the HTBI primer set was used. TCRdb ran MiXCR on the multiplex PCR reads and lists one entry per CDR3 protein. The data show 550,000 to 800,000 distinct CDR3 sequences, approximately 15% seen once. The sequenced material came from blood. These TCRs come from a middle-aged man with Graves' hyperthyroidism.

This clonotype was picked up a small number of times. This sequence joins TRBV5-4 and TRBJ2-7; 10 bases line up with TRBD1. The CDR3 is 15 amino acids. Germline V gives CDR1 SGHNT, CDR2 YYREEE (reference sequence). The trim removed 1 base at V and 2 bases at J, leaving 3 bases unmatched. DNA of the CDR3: TGTGCCAGCAGCTTGCCGGGACAGGGGACCTACGAGCAGTACTTC. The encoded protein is CASSLPGQGTYEQYF.

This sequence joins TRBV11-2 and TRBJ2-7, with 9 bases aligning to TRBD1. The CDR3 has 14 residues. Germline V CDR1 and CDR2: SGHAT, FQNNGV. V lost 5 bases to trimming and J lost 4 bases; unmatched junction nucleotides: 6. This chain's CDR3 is CASSPDRGRYEQYF. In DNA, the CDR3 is TGTGCCAGCAGCCCGGACAGGGGAAGGTACGAGCAGTACTTC.

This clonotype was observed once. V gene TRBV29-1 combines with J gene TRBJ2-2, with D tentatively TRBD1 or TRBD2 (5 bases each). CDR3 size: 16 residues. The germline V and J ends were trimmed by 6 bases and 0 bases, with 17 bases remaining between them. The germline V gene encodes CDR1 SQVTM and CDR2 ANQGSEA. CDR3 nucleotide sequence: TGCAGCGTCGGGGACGGCGACTTCGCGAACACCGGGGAGCTGTTTTTT. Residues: CSVGDGDFANTGELFF.

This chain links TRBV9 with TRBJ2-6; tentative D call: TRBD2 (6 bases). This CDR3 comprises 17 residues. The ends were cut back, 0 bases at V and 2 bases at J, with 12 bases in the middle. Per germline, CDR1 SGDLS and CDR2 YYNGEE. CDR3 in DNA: TGTGCCAGCAGCGTAGGGGCAGGCGGGGCTGGGGCCAACGTCCTGACTTTC. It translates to CASSVGAGGAGANVLTF. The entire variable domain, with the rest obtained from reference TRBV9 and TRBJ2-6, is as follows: DSGVTQTPKHLITATGQRVTLRCSPRSGDLSVYWYQQSLDQGLQFLIQYYNGEERAKGNILERFSAQQFPDLHSELNLSSLELGDSALYFCASSVGAGGAGANVLTFGAGSRLTVL.

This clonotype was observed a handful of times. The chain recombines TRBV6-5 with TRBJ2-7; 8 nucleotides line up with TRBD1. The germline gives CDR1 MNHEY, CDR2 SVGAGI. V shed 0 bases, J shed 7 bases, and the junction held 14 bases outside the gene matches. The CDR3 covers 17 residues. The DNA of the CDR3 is TGTGCCAGCAGTTACTCGCAGGACAGGGCGCTTCCCCTGGAGCAGTACTTC. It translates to CASSYSQDRALPLEQYF.

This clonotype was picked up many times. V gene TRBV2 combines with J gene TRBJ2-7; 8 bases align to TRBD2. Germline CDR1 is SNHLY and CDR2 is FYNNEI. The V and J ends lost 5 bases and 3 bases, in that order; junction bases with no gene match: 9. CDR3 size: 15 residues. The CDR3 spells CASSRLAGNLYEQYF. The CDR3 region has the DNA TGTGCCAGCAGTAGATTAGCGGGAAACCTCTACGAGCAGTACTTC.

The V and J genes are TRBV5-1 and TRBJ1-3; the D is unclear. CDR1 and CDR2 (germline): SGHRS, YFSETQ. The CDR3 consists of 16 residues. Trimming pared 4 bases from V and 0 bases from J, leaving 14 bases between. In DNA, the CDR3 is TGCGCCAGCAGCCACCCCGGACTGACCTCTGGAAACACCATATATTTT. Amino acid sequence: CASSHPGLTSGNTIYF.

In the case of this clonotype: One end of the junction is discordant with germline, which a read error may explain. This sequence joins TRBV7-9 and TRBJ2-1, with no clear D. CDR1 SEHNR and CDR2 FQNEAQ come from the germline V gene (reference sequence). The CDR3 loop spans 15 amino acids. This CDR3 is CASSQDFNRNNEQFF. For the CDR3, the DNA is TGCGCCAGCAGCCAAGATTTCAACAGAAACAATGAGCAGTTCTTC.

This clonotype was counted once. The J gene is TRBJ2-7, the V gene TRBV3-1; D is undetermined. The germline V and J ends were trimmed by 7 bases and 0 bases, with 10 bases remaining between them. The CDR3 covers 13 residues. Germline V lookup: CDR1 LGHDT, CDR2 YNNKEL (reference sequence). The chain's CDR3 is CASTPGPSYEQYF. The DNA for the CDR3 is TGTGCCAGCACCCCAGGACCCTCCTACGAGCAGTACTTC.

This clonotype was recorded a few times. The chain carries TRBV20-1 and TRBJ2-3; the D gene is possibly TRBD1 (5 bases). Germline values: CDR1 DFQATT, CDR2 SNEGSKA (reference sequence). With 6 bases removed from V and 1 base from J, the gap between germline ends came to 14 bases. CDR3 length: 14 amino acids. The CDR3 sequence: CSAPRQGGTDTQYF. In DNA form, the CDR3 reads TGCAGTGCCCCTAGGCAGGGCGGCACAGATACGCAGTATTTT.

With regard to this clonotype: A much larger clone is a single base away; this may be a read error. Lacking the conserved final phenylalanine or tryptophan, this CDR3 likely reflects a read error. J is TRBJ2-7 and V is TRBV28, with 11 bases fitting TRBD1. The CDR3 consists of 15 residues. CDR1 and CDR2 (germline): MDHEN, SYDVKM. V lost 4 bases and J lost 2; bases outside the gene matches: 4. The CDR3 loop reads CASSSGQGAAYEQYL. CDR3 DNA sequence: TGTGCCAGCAGTTCCGGACAGGGGGCAGCCTACGAGCAGTACCTC.

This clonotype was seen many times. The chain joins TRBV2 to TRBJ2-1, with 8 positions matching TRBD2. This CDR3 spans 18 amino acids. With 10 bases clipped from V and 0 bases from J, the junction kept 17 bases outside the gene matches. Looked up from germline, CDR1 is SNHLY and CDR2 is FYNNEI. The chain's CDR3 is CATSGTSRLGGSYNEQFF. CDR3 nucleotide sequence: TGTGCCACTTCCGGGACTAGTCGGCTGGGGGGCTCCTACAATGAGCAGTTCTTC.

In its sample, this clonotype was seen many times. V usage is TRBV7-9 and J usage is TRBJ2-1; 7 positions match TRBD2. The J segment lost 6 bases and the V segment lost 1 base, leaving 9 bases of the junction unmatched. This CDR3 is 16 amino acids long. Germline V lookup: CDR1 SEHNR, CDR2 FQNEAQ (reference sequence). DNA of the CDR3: TGTGCCAGCAGCTTAGGGGCGGGAGTTCGACCCAATGAGCAGTTCTTC. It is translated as CASSLGAGVRPNEQFF. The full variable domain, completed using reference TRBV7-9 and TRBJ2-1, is DTGVSQNPRHKITKRGQNVTFRCDPISEHNRLYWYRQTLGQGPEFLTYFQNEAQLEKSRLLSDRFSAERPKGSFSTLEIQRTEQGDSAMYLCASSLGAGVRPNEQFFGPGTRLTVL.

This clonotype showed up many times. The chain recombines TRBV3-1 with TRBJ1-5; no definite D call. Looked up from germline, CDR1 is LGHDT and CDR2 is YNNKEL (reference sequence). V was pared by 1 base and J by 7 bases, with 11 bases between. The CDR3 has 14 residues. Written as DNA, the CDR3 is TGTGCCAGCAGCCAAGGCGGGATAGCCCAGCCCCAGCATTTT. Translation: CASSQGGIAQPQHF.

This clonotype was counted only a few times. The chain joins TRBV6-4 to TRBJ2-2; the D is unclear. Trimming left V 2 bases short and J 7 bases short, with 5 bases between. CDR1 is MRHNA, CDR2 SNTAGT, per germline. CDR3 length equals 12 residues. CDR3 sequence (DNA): TGTGCCAGCAGTGACCCGGTCGGGGAGCTGTTTTTT. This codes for CASSDPVGELFF.

The CDR3: CASSLAAGGAYEQYF. CDR3 in DNA: TGTGCCAGCAGCTTGGCCGCAGGGGGGGCCTACGAGCAGTACTTC. The genes are TRBV5-5 and TRBJ2-7; TRBD1 or TRBD2 may be the D gene (7 bases each). The CDR3 contains 15 residues. Per germline, CDR1 SGHKS and CDR2 YYEKEE (reference sequence). V lost 0 bases, J lost 2 bases, and 12 bases lay in between. The entire variable domain, with the rest obtained from reference TRBV5-5 and TRBJ2-7, is as follows: DAGVTQSPTHLIKTRGQQVTLRCSPISGHKSVSWYQQVLGQGPQFIFQYYEKEERGRGNFPDRFSARQFPNYSSELNVNALLLGDSALYLCASSLAAGGAYEQYFGPGTRLTVT.

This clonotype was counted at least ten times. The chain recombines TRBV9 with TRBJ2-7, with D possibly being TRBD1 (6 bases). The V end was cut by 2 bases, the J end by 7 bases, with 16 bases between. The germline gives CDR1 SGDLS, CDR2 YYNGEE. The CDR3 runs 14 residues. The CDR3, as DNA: TGTGCCAGCAGCGTGGGCAGGGGTCCTGAGGAGCAGTACTTC. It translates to CASSVGRGPEEQYF.

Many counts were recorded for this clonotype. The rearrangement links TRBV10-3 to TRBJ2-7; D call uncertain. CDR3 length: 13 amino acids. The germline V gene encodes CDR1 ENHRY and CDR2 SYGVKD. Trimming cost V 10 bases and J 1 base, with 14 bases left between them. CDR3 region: CATLLAGSYEQYF. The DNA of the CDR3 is TGTGCCACTCTATTGGCAGGATCCTACGAGCAGTACTTC.

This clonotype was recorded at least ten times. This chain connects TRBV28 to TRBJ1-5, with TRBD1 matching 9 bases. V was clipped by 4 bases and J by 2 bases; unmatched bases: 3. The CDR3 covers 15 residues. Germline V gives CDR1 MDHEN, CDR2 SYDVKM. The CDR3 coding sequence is TGTGCCAGCAGTTCATGGACAGGGGGCAATCAGCCCCAGCATTTT. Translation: CASSSWTGGNQPQHF.

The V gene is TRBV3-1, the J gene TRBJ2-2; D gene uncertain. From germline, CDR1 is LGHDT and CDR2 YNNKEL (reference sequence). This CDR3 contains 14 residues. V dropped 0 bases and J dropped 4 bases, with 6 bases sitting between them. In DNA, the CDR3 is TGTGCCAGCAGCCAAGACCTTTCCACCGGGGAGCTGTTTTTT. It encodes CASSQDLSTGELFF.

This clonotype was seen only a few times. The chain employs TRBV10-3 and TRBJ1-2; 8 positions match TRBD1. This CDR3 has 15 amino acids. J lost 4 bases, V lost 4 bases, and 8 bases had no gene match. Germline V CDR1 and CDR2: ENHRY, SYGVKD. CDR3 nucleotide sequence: TGTGCCATCAGTGGACAGGGGAACCACCGCTATGGCTACACCTTC. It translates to CAISGQGNHRYGYTF.

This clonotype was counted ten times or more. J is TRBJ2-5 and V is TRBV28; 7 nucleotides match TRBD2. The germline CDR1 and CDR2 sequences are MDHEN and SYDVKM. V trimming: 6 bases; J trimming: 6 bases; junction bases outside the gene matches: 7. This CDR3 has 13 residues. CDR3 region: CASSPAGWQTQYF. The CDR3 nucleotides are TGTGCCAGCAGCCCAGCGGGATGGCAGACCCAGTACTTC.